The 20 T cell receptor beta chains listed next were all sequenced from one sample in a study of T-cell memory formation after mild COVID-19. TCRdb re-analysed the 5' RACE reads in MiXCR, keeping a single row per CDR3 protein. The sample lists about 560,000 distinct CDR3 sequences, approximately 15% occurring once. Input material: PBMCs or a T cell subset sorted from them (not recorded which). Receptor source: an adult woman who had mild COVID-19 (a few samples of this study predate the infection). Cell type and time point are not known.

This clonotype was seen more than once but under ten times. V usage is TRBV15 and J usage is TRBJ2-1, with no clear D. Per germline, CDR1 LNHNV and CDR2 YYDKDF (reference sequence). This CDR3 is built from 15 residues. The V end was cut by 5 bases, the J end by 0 bases, with 11 bases between. The CDR3 region is CATSEARSSYNEQFF. CDR3 in DNA: TGTGCCACCAGCGAGGCGAGGAGCTCCTACAATGAGCAGTTCTTC.

This clonotype was found a few times. The rearrangement joins TRBV3-1 to TRBJ1-4; maybe TRBD1 (5 bases). This CDR3 has 15 residues. V dropped 4 bases and J dropped 5 bases, with 14 bases sitting between them. Per the germline V gene, CDR1 is LGHDT and CDR2 is YNNKEL (reference sequence). In nucleotides, the CDR3 is TGTGCCAGCAGCCCTGGGGGGGGAACGAATGAAAAACTGTTTTTT. Protein sequence: CASSPGGGTNEKLFF.

The table lists this clonotype with many counts. The CDR3 reads CASSLGQGVGYTF. CDR3 bases: TGTGCCAGCAGTTTGGGACAGGGGGTTGGCTACACCTTC. The chain is built from TRBV12-3 or TRBV12-4 and TRBJ1-2; 11 bases agree with TRBD1. Trimming removed 3 bases from V and 7 bases from J; junction bases left unmatched: 1. The CDR3 totals 13 residues.

The J gene is TRBJ2-3, the V gene TRBV7-9; weak D call: TRBD1 (5 bases). The germline V gene encodes CDR1 SEHNR and CDR2 FQNEAQ (reference sequence). The CDR3 runs 16 residues. Trimming cost V 5 bases and J 2 bases, with 17 bases left between them. The CDR3 bases are TGTGCCAGCAGCCCCCCCGGACACCCAATCACAGATACGCAGTATTTT. This translates into CASSPPGHPITDTQYF.

This chain connects TRBV5-1 to TRBJ2-7, with a tentative D call TRBD2 (5 bases). Trimming cost V 3 bases and J 7 bases, with 11 bases left between them. Germline V gene lookup returns CDR1 SGHRS and CDR2 YFSETQ. The CDR3 is 12 amino acids. The CDR3 loop is CASSWAEEEQYF. The CDR3 DNA reads as TGCGCCAGCAGCTGGGCGGAGGAGGAGCAGTACTTC.

This clonotype was seen only a few times. The chain combines TRBV6-2 or TRBV6-3 with TRBJ1-2; 8 nucleotides match TRBD1. This CDR3 has 15 residues. Per germline, CDR1 MNHEY and CDR2 SVGEGT. V lost 2 bases and J lost 4; bases outside the gene matches: 6. Here the CDR3 reads CASSYGQGQTYGYTF. CDR3 nucleotides: TGTGCCAGCAGTTACGGACAGGGACAAACCTATGGCTACACCTTC.

This clonotype was found a few times. V gene TRBV5-1 combines with J gene TRBJ2-3, with TRBD1 matching over 8 bases. This CDR3 region has 16 residues. Germline trimming cut 4 bases from V and 0 bases from J; bases unmatched to any gene: 7. Germline V gene lookup returns CDR1 SGHRS and CDR2 YFSETQ. DNA for the CDR3: TGCGCCAGCAGCCCCCCTGGACAGGGCAGCACAGATACGCAGTATTTT. Translating gives CASSPPGQGSTDTQYF.

This clonotype was found a few times. The J gene is TRBJ2-3, the V gene TRBV7-3; D ambiguous. The CDR3 has 13 amino acids. The V end was cut by 2 bases, the J end by 4 bases, with 7 bases between. The V gene's germline CDR1 is SGHTA and CDR2 FQGTGA. The CDR3 region is CASSLWYADTQYF. In DNA, the CDR3 is TGTGCCAGCAGCTTATGGTATGCAGATACGCAGTATTTT.

This clonotype was observed a few times. The genes are TRBV12-3 or TRBV12-4 and TRBJ1-2; D not resolved. V lost 0 bases to trimming and J lost 6 bases, with 14 bases between them. There are 15 residues in the CDR3. The CDR3 here is CASSLAHKIADGYTF. CDR3 DNA sequence: TGTGCCAGCAGTTTAGCTCACAAGATCGCTGATGGCTACACCTTC.

This clonotype was found many times. The V call is TRBV3-1, the J call TRBJ2-1, with a weak D call TRBD1 (6 bases). CDR3 size: 15 residues. Trimming pared 3 bases from V and 8 bases from J, leaving 17 bases between. CDR1 is LGHDT, CDR2 YNNKEL, per germline (reference sequence). The chain's CDR3 is CASSQPGHASDEQFF. In DNA, the CDR3 is TGTGCCAGCAGCCAGCCGGGACACGCCTCAGATGAGCAGTTCTTC.

This clonotype was counted between two and nine times. The chain links TRBV20-1 to TRBJ1-4; 8 positions agree with TRBD1. There are 15 residues in the CDR3. V lost 2 bases, J lost 4 bases, and 6 bases stayed unmatched. From germline, CDR1 is DFQATT and CDR2 SNEGSKA (reference sequence). This CDR3 is CSARSRTGFNEKLFF. In DNA, the CDR3 is TGCAGTGCTAGATCCAGGACAGGGTTTAATGAAAAACTGTTTTTT.

CDR3 sequence: CASSYTPTTKIAKNIQYF. As DNA, the CDR3 is TGTGCCAGCAGTTACACCCCGACAACGAAAATAGCCAAAAACATTCAGTACTTC. The rearrangement joins TRBV6-6 to TRBJ2-4; unclear D gene. V dropped 2 bases and J dropped 0 bases, with 17 bases sitting between them. The CDR3 runs to 18 residues. In germline, CDR1 is MNHNY, CDR2 SVGAGI (reference sequence).

Only a few counts were recorded for this clonotype. CDR3 sequence (DNA): TGTGCCAGCAGCCGGAGACTAGCGGGGGAACAAGAGACCCAGTACTTC. It yields the protein CASSRRLAGEQETQYF. The chain has TRBV3-1 and TRBJ2-5, with 12 positions matching TRBD2. J was trimmed by 2 bases and V by 4 bases; bases with no gene match: 5. CDR3 length: 16 amino acids. From germline, CDR1 is LGHDT and CDR2 YNNKEL (reference sequence).

The rearrangement joins TRBV7-9 to TRBJ2-5, with D possibly matching TRBD1 (6 bases). Germline V gene sequence: CDR1 SEHNR, CDR2 FQNEAQ (reference sequence). Trimming removed 6 bases from V and 2 bases from J, with 16 bases in between. The CDR3 runs to 15 residues. This CDR3 reads CASRSPDSTQETQYF. The CDR3 DNA sequence: TGTGCCAGCAGATCGCCGGACAGCACGCAAGAGACCCAGTACTTC.

The table lists this clonotype with a few counts. V usage is TRBV15 and J usage is TRBJ1-5; maybe TRBD1 (5 bases). This CDR3 contains 15 residues. The germline V gene has CDR1 LNHNV and CDR2 YYDKDF (reference sequence). With 6 bases removed from V and 1 base from J, the gap between germline ends came to 13 bases. DNA of the CDR3: TGTGCCACCAGGGATGTGGGGGGAAGCAATCAGCCCCAGCATTTT. Protein product: CATRDVGGSNQPQHF.

This clonotype was seen a handful of times. This rearrangement joins TRBV10-3 to TRBJ1-1; D is ambiguous. This CDR3 contains 11 residues. Trimming removed 3 bases at V and 11 bases at J, with 10 bases between. CDR1 is ENHRY, CDR2 SYGVKD, per germline. CDR3 region: CAISERETAFF. The CDR3 nucleotides are TGTGCCATCAGTGAAAGGGAAACGGCTTTCTTT.

The J gene is TRBJ2-1, the V gene TRBV27; TRBD2 matches at 9 bases. CDR1 and CDR2 (germline): MNHEY, SMNVEV (reference sequence). This CDR3 comprises 16 residues. Germline trimming cut 3 bases from V and 3 bases from J; bases unmatched to any gene: 6. The CDR3 DNA reads TGTGCCAGCAGTTTGTCTAGCGGGACTTACTACAATGAGCAGTTCTTC. Translating it yields CASSLSSGTYYNEQFF.

This clonotype came up once. The chain recombines TRBV15 with TRBJ2-1, with 7 bases identical to TRBD1. Germline CDR1 and CDR2: LNHNV and YYDKDF (reference sequence). The CDR3 length is 13 residues. V was pared by 5 bases and J by 7 bases, with 5 bases of the junction left unmatched. The CDR3 spells CATSGDRANEQFF. The CDR3 DNA reads TGTGCCACCAGCGGGGACAGAGCTAATGAGCAGTTCTTC.

The gene calls are TRBV5-5 and TRBJ1-5; D is unresolved. The germline CDR1 and CDR2 sequences are SGHKS and YYEKEE (reference sequence). This CDR3 has 15 residues. V was trimmed by 1 base and J by 4 bases, leaving 12 bases between them. The CDR3, as DNA: TGTGCCAGCAGCTTGTACTGGGGTGAGAATCAGCCCCAGCATTTT. Protein sequence: CASSLYWGENQPQHF.

This chain connects TRBV11-3 to TRBJ2-7; possibly TRBD2 for D (6 bases). The germline V gene encodes CDR1 SGHNT and CDR2 YENEEA. V shed 3 bases and J shed 12 bases, with 18 bases lying between them. This CDR3 has 13 residues. DNA for the CDR3: TGTGCCAGCAGCTTCGAAGAACTAGCTCCGCCGTACTTC. It yields the protein CASSFEELAPPYF.